The rows below give T cell receptor beta chains drawn from one sample of a study of shared clonotypes between healthy human individuals. Clones were read by immunoSEQ multiplex PCR, and TCRdb kept only the in-frame ones, dropping some. The top ten hold 0.11% of the sample, which has more than 500,000 clones, 95% seen once. The sample comprised naive CD8+ T cells sorted from blood. The receptors originated from a woman in her 30s in good health. CDR3s include the opening cysteine and the closing phenylalanine or tryptophan. The order of the fields is clone size, D gene, J gene, V gene, CDR3 protein, CDR3 DNA. The D gene is left open where the match is weak. Size tells how often a clone was seen (once, few, many) or the class of an expanded clone, and some rows leave it out.

- - TRBJ1-5 TRBV28 CASSFSPGVGHSNQPQHF TGTGCCAGCAGTTTCTCCCCAGGGGTGGGCCATAGCAATCAGCCCCAGCATTTT
once - TRBJ1-1 TRBV7-8 CASKPDMNTEAFF TGTGCCAGCAAACCCGATATGAACACTGAAGCTTTCTTT
- - TRBJ2-2 TRBV15 CATSSPGSLSGELFF TGTGCCACCAGCTCCCCGGGATCCTTGTCCGGGGAGCTGTTTTTT
- - TRBJ2-3 TRBV19 CASSIIPGADTQYF TGTGCCAGTAGTATAATACCCGGGGCAGATACGCAGTATTTT
- - TRBJ1-5 TRBV28 CASSFLYNQPQHF TGTGCCAGCAGTTTCCTCTACAATCAGCCCCAGCATTTT
- - TRBJ2-5 TRBV19 CASSNAQVGETQYF TGTGCCAGTAGTAACGCCCAGGTAGGAGAGACCCAGTACTTC
- - TRBJ2-7 TRBV4-2 CASSQQDGTPYEQYF TGTGCCAGCAGCCAGCAGGACGGGACACCCTACGAGCAGTACTTC
- - TRBJ1-5 TRBV28 CASSLRRGWQPQHF TGTGCCAGCAGTTTGCGGCGGGGGTGGCAGCCCCAGCATTTT
- TRBD2 TRBJ2-1 TRBV28 CASSNPGTSGTYNEQFF TGTGCCAGCAGCAACCCTGGGACTAGCGGGACCTACAATGAGCAGTTCTTC
- TRBD2 TRBJ2-2 TRBV19 CASVGLAGWGTGELFF TGTGCCAGCGTCGGACTAGCGGGATGGGGTACCGGGGAGCTGTTTTTT
- - TRBJ1-2 TRBV27 CASSLSPTPDYGYTF TGTGCCAGCAGTTTGAGCCCGACGCCAGACTATGGCTACACCTTC
- - TRBJ2-5 TRBV7-9 CASSLGTNVLETQYF TGTGCCAGCAGCTTAGGGACTAACGTGTTAGAGACCCAGTACTTC
- - TRBJ2-1 TRBV29-1 CSVEDAIDRTYNEQFF TGCAGCGTTGAAGATGCCATCGATCGTACTTACAATGAGCAGTTCTTC
- TRBD1 TRBJ2-7 TRBV19 CASQPGQGAGYEQYF TGTGCCAGCCAGCCGGGACAGGGGGCTGGATACGAGCAGTACTTC
- - TRBJ1-4 TRBV19 CASSIGPRKLNEKLFF TGTGCCAGTAGTATAGGGCCCCGGAAACTTAATGAAAAACTGTTTTTT
- - TRBJ2-3 TRBV4-1 CASSQGGDPTDTQYF TGCGCCAGCAGCCAAGGAGGGGACCCCACAGATACGCAGTATTTT
- - TRBJ1-2 TRBV29-1 CSVDEGQIYGYTF TGCAGCGTTGATGAGGGTCAGATCTATGGCTACACCTTC
- - TRBJ2-7 TRBV7-9 CASGGGGGHSYEQYF TGTGCCAGCGGAGGTGGGGGGGGACACTCCTACGAGCAGTACTTC
- - TRBJ2-6 TRBV5-4 CASSLESSGANVLTF TGTGCCAGCAGCTTGGAGAGCTCTGGGGCCAACGTCCTGACTTTC
- TRBD1 TRBJ2-5 TRBV30 CAWIEQGLETQYF TGTGCCTGGATAGAACAGGGGTTGGAGACCCAGTACTTC
once TRBD1 TRBJ2-1 TRBV4-1 CASEGQGMGNEQFF TGCGCCAGCGAAGGACAGGGGATGGGAAATGAGCAGTTCTTC
- - TRBJ1-2 TRBV5-6 CASSLKGGYVLGYTF TGTGCCAGCAGCTTGAAAGGGGGTTATGTCTTGGGCTACACCTTC
- TRBD2 TRBJ2-7 TRBV4-2 CASSQEGTSGIEQYF TGTGCCAGCAGCCAGGAGGGGACTAGCGGGATAGAGCAGTACTTC
- - TRBJ1-2 TRBV28 CASRGTGVGYTF TGTGCCAGCAGGGGCACAGGAGTGGGCTACACCTTC
- - TRBJ2-7 TRBV7-3 CASSLALGETYEQYF TGTGCCAGCAGCCTCGCCCTGGGAGAAACCTACGAGCAGTACTTC